Below are 17 T cell receptor beta chains sequenced from a single sample in a study of shared clonotypes between healthy human individuals. The table came from immunoSEQ multiplex PCR; TCRdb's copy has only in-frame clones and leaves some out. The sample carries roughly 700,000 clones, about 90% recorded once. Input material: memory CD8+ T cells from PBMCs. Subset reported: CD45RO+ cells pooled with CCR7-negative TemRA cells. The receptor set was obtained from a man younger than 35 in good health. Some clones in this sample may be carry-over from other donors' samples.

On this clone itself: The limits of the CDR3 on the DNA are not certain, so only TCRdb's listed CDR3 is given. This chain connects TRBV27 to TRBJ1-2; the table's D call, TRBD1, has no DNA check behind it. The CDR3 is made up of 13 amino acids, end residues included. Germline CDR1 reads MNHEY; CDR2 reads SMNVEV (reference sequence). The CDR3: CASSFGPGYGYTF.

This rearrangement joins TRBV5-6 to TRBJ2-5, with 7 bases fitting TRBD2. Germline lookup yields CDR1 SGHDT and CDR2 YYEEEE. The junction had 2 bases not matched to a gene; V was cut back by 2 bases and J by 1 base. The CDR3 contains 14 residues. The CDR3 sequence: CASSFASGQETQYF. DNA of the CDR3: TGTGCCAGCAGCTTTGCTAGCGGCCAAGAGACCCAGTACTTC.

This chain joins TRBV21-1 and TRBJ2-4. TRBV21-1 is designated a pseudogene. There are 16 residues in the CDR3. This CDR3 reads CASSKDKGWAKNIQYF. The CDR3 DNA is TGTGCCAGCAGCAAAGATAAGGGTTGGGCCAAAAACATTCAGTACTTC.

The chain carries TRBV9 and TRBJ2-7; weak D call: TRBD1 (5 bases). This CDR3 is built from 14 residues. Germline values: CDR1 SGDLS, CDR2 YYNGEE. The germline V and J ends were trimmed by 0 bases and 0 bases, with 7 bases remaining between them. Here the CDR3 reads CASSVGQNSYEQYF. CDR3 coding DNA: TGTGCCAGCAGCGTAGGACAGAACTCCTACGAGCAGTACTTC.

This chain uses TRBV4-3 with TRBJ1-6; TRBD1 matches at 10 bases. CDR3 length: 19 amino acids. V was pared by 2 bases and J by 4 bases, with 11 bases of the junction left unmatched. CDR1 and CDR2 (germline): LGHNA, YSLEER. The CDR3 spells CASSQNIPDRGSYNSPLHF. Here the CDR3 DNA reads TGCGCCAGCAGCCAAAACATACCGGACAGGGGGTCTTATAATTCACCCCTCCACTTT.

The V call is TRBV19, the J call TRBJ2-1; TRBD2 matches 8 bases. CDR1 LNHDA and CDR2 SQIVND come from the germline V gene (reference sequence). V lost 6 bases and J lost 0; bases outside the gene matches: 7. The CDR3 contains 16 residues. The CDR3 bases are TGTGCCAGTAGACGACTAGCGCAGAGCTCCTACAATGAGCAGTTCTTC. This encodes CASRRLAQSSYNEQFF.

The chain has TRBV19 and TRBJ2-7, with TRBD2 matching 9 bases. V was pared by 8 bases and J by 0 bases, with 5 bases of the junction left unmatched. The CDR3 loop spans 14 amino acids. The germline gives CDR1 LNHDA, CDR2 SQIVND (reference sequence). The DNA for the CDR3 is TGTGCCAGTCAAGCTAGCGGGATCTCCTACGAGCAGTACTTC. Its translation: CASQASGISYEQYF.

This sequence joins TRBV27 and TRBJ2-2; 8 bases match TRBD2. The ends lost 4 bases at V and 6 bases at J; junction bases unmatched: 13. The CDR3 is 17 amino acids. Germline assignment: CDR1 MNHEY and CDR2 SMNVEV (reference sequence). The CDR3 spells CASSWNSGMSGAGELFF. CDR3 nucleotide sequence: TGTGCCAGCAGTTGGAATAGCGGGATGAGTGGGGCCGGGGAGCTGTTTTTT.

This chain joins TRBV7-8 and TRBJ1-6; D perhaps matches TRBD1 (6 bases). The CDR3 runs to 16 residues. Germline V gene sequence: CDR1 SGHVS, CDR2 FQNEAQ. The germline V and J ends were trimmed by 1 base and 3 bases, with 10 bases remaining between them. CDR3 in amino acids: CASSLEGELYNSPLHF. CDR3 in DNA: TGTGCCAGCAGCTTAGAGGGGGAACTCTATAATTCACCCCTCCACTTT.

The genes are TRBV5-8 and TRBJ2-1; D is undetermined. V dropped 3 bases and J dropped 4 bases, with 5 bases sitting between them. CDR1 and CDR2 (germline): SGHTS, YDEGEE. This CDR3 spans 12 amino acids. CDR3 amino acids: CASSYEYNEQFF. Here the CDR3 DNA reads TGTGCCAGCAGCTACGAGTACAATGAGCAGTTCTTC.

V and J are TRBV9 and TRBJ2-1; 7 nucleotides agree with TRBD1. Germline-derived CDR1 and CDR2 are SGDLS and YYNGEE. The CDR3 loop spans 15 amino acids. Trimming cost V 3 bases and J 1 base; bases outside gene matches: 4. As DNA, the CDR3 is TGTGCCAGCAGCGCACAGGGGTTTTCCTACAATGAGCAGTTCTTC. As protein: CASSAQGFSYNEQFF.

This chain uses TRBV30 with TRBJ2-1; 10 positions match TRBD2. Germline lookup yields CDR1 GTSNPN and CDR2 SVGIG (reference sequence). The CDR3 loop spans 15 amino acids. The trim removed 5 bases at V and 4 bases at J, leaving 8 bases unmatched. The CDR3 DNA reads as TGTGCCTGGGCAGGAGGACTAGCGGAGTACAATGAGCAGTTCTTC. This translates into CAWAGGLAEYNEQFF.

V gene TRBV27 combines with J gene TRBJ2-1; 11 positions agree with TRBD2. The CDR3 runs to 15 residues. J was trimmed by 0 bases and V by 6 bases; bases with no gene match: 1. Germline CDR1 and CDR2: MNHEY and SMNVEV (reference sequence). The CDR3 loop reads CASRTSGSSYNEQFF. The CDR3 DNA sequence: TGTGCCAGCAGAACTAGCGGGAGCTCCTACAATGAGCAGTTCTTC.

This clone was found once. The sample carries other DNA sequences with the same CDR3. Here the CDR3 DNA reads TGTGCCAGCAGTAGGACAGTTTCCTACAATGAGCAGTTCTTC. Its translation is CASSRTVSYNEQFF. The J gene is TRBJ2-1, the V gene TRBV6-1, with D perhaps TRBD1 (6 bases). The ends were cut back, 5 bases at V and 1 base at J, with 9 bases in the middle. Germline V lookup: CDR1 MNHNS, CDR2 SASEGT. This CDR3 has 14 residues.

The V and J genes are TRBV15 and TRBJ1-2, with D possibly TRBD1 on 6 matching bases. The CDR3 consists of 15 residues. V was pared by 1 base and J by 6 bases, with 15 bases between. The germline V gene encodes CDR1 LNHNV and CDR2 YYDKDF (reference sequence). The CDR3 loop is CATSRGPRGSDGYTF. The CDR3 region has the DNA TGTGCCACCAGCAGAGGGCCCAGGGGTTCGGATGGCTACACCTTC.

This chain connects TRBV30 to TRBJ2-7; 11 bases agree with TRBD1. The CDR3 sequence is 16 residues long. The junction had 10 bases not matched to a gene; V was cut back by 0 bases and J by 6 bases. CDR1 and CDR2 (germline): GTSNPN, SVGIG (reference sequence). For the CDR3, the DNA is TGTGCCTGGAGTGTTTTGATTCGGGGACAGGGGGTCGAGCAGTACTTC. Translated, it gives CAWSVLIRGQGVEQYF.

The chain has TRBV5-8 and TRBJ1-1; 7 nucleotides agree with TRBD1. Germline lookup yields CDR1 SGHTS and CDR2 YDEGEE. With 3 bases clipped from V and 1 base from J, the junction kept 3 bases outside the gene matches. The CDR3 is 14 amino acids. The CDR3 sequence is CASSSRGKNTEAFF. The CDR3 DNA follows: TGTGCCAGCAGCTCCAGGGGGAAGAACACTGAAGCTTTCTTT.